This T cell receptor (beta chain) was sequenced during a study of cytomegalovirus exposure and HLA in healthy donors. Germline V gene data show CDR1 as SGHRS and CDR2 as YFSETQ. Trimming removed 5 bases from V and 4 bases from J; junction bases left unmatched: 6. CDR3 length equals 13 residues. Primers: 60 Vbeta forward and 13 Jbeta reverse. Here immunoSEQ multiplex PCR was the method, and the copy in TCRdb shows in-frame clones only, minus some. Of about 76,000 clones listed, just over 70% are singletons. Sequencing was performed on PBMCs. The V call is TRBV5-1, the J call TRBJ2-7; 7 bases are a match to TRBD1. The sequence derives from a man aged 55 to 70 in good health and CMV-seropositive. This CDR3 reads CASRKGQVYEQYF. The CDR3, as DNA: TGCGCCAGCAGAAAAGGACAGGTGTACGAGCAGTACTTC.